Listed below are T cell receptor beta chains from one sample, sequenced in a study of somatic mutations in cytotoxic T cells in rheumatoid arthritis. The assay was immunoSEQ multiplex PCR, and TCRdb's table has in-frame clones only and misses some. The sample has roughly 18,000 clones; about three quarters are singletons. The material sequenced was CD8+ T cells sorted from blood. All receptors come from an adult with rheumatoid arthritis. Each CDR3 is given with its conserved first and last residue. Size is omitted from some rows. Given values are once, few, many or a class for expanded clones.

>TRBJ1-1|NA|TRBV6-4
CASSDSSGSAEAFF
>TRBJ2-5|NA|TRBV7-8
CASSDPQTRPRAGKETQYF
>TRBJ1-5|NA|TRBV7-9
CASSFMGEPQHF
>TRBJ2-1|once|TRBV6-5
CASSLGTGVTEQFF
>TRBJ1-3|NA|TRBV9
CASSVGYSGNTIYF
>TRBJ1-1|NA|TRBV19
CASSVGRTEAFF
>TRBJ2-1|NA|TRBV19
CASRGLGFGDEQFF
>TRBJ2-7|NA|TRBV6-5
CATKGGAHSYEQYF
>TRBJ2-1|NA|TRBV28
CASSPLPRTGEGNEQFF
>TRBJ2-3|NA|TRBV9
CASSPHLGKRGDVSTQYF
>TRBJ1-6|NA|TRBV19
CASRWGGVESPLHF
>TRBJ2-1|NA|TRBV7-9
CASSLLSSGTYNEQFF
>TRBJ2-1|NA|TRBV29-1
CSVEMGLAGFSSYNEQFF
>TRBJ2-5|NA|TRBV30
CAWSPQDRLQETQYF
>TRBJ2-3|NA|TRBV5-6
CASRRGTGRGDTQYF
>TRBJ1-2|NA|TRBV15
CATSSGRSGAGYGYTF
>TRBJ1-2|NA|TRBV4-1
CASSQDRGSSGYTF
>TRBJ2-7|NA|TRBV5-5
CASSDRGSTYEQYF
>TRBJ2-7|NA|TRBV29-1
CSVYRGYEQYF
>TRBJ2-5|NA|TRBV30
CAWISGYALETQYF
>TRBJ2-7|NA|TRBV19
CASSILGGYSYEQYF
>TRBJ1-3|NA|TRBV5-6
CASSLAGGYGNTIYF
>TRBJ2-1|NA|TRBV6-1
CASSEVRGRWEGNEQFF
>TRBJ2-1|NA|TRBV2
CASSELIKGTRSYNEQFF
>TRBJ2-1|NA|TRBV4-1
CASSPLRTGTAYNEQFF
>TRBJ1-4|once|TRBV29-1
CSAQGGENEKLFF
>TRBJ1-1|NA|TRBV4-1
CASSQRPGTWMNTEAFF
>TRBJ2-3|once|TRBV27
CASSFGTLSTDTQYF
>TRBJ2-5|NA|TRBV6-6
CASRTVETQYF
>TRBJ1-1|NA|TRBV7-2
CASSRGQTMNTEAFF
>TRBJ1-4|NA|TRBV5-6
CASSTGLREKLFF
>TRBJ2-7|few|TRBV7-9
CASSSTGGKDEQYF
>TRBJ1-5|NA|TRBV12-5
CASGFGAGDGNQPQHF
>TRBJ2-1|NA|TRBV4-1
CASSHGLAGVISYNEQFF
>TRBJ2-1|NA|TRBV2
CASSQPRVGQLRPHNEQFF
>TRBJ2-1|NA|TRBV5-4
CASTPTPGLAGNEQFF
>TRBJ2-7|NA|TRBV28
CASKDGRENYEQYF
>TRBJ2-3|once|TRBV9
CASSVGAGGPSDTQYF
>TRBJ2-2|NA|TRBV5-6
CASSLLAGVNTGELFF
>TRBJ2-1|NA|TRBV7-9
CASSSRQRSSYNEQFF
>TRBJ2-2|NA|TRBV19
CASSAFGTGELFF
>TRBJ2-6|once|TRBV25-1
CASSQGSGANVLTF
>TRBJ1-1|NA|TRBV6-5
CASSFAGLRNTEAFF
>TRBJ2-1|NA|TRBV11-2
CASSLVGGLYNEQFF
>TRBJ2-3|NA|TRBV4-1
CASSLLAGGASDETDTQYF
>TRBJ1-5|NA|TRBV28
CASSLKGIQPQHF
>TRBJ1-1|once|TRBV27
CASSLGGGFTEAFF
>TRBJ1-1|few|TRBV2
CASRGIEAFF
>TRBJ1-2|NA|TRBV28
CASSSWTGFYGYTF